This T cell receptor (beta chain) is drawn from a study of CD8+ T cells in alopecia areata. In the study overall: Oral tofacitinib, 5 to 10 mg twice daily, was given in an open-label trial.

Extracted RNA was reverse transcribed, and the resulting cDNA served as sequencing template. Profiled with immunoSEQ multiplex PCR; TCRdb holds only in-frame clones, not every one. The table has 7,200 or so clones, 64% seen once. The study's findings and limits: Lesional scalp, especially alopecia totalis/universalis, showed higher clonality than normal scalp. Tissue-resident alphabeta T cells belonging to normal skin likewise get sequenced within scalp specimens.

With respect to this clone: What it binds is not known. The sample carries other DNA sequences with the same CDR3.

Looked up from germline, CDR1 is MNHNY and CDR2 is SVGAGI (reference sequence). V was clipped by 2 bases and J by 4 bases, with 2 bases between them. This CDR3 has 12 residues. In alopecia areata patients, both lesional scalp punch biopsies and peripheral blood were collected. The receptor was derived from a human donor with alopecia areata. Specimen: skin, collected at week 0. The V gene is TRBV6-6, the J gene TRBJ1-4, with D uncertain. The CDR3 DNA sequence: TGTGCCAGCAGTTACAGTAATGAAAAACTGTTTTTT. It codes for CASSYSNEKLFF.